This is a list of T cell receptor beta chains from one sample in a study of blood T cell repertoires in COVID-19. The protocol was immunoSEQ multiplex PCR, while the TCRdb copy is restricted to in-frame clones and leaves out a portion. The table has a few hundred thousand clones, around 86% seen once. Sequencing was performed on peripheral blood. The receptor source for this set is a man aged 45-60 years with acute or convalescent COVID-19. CDR3s leave out the opening cysteine and the closing phenylalanine or tryptophan. Each record gives: J gene, clone size, V gene, CDR3 protein. Size values are once, few and many counts, or a class for expanded clones, and some rows have none.

>TRBJ1-4|-|TRBV2
ASSRQVNNEKLF
>TRBJ1-2|once|TRBV2
ASSDGSGYT
>TRBJ2-1|-|TRBV7-7
ASSLAPGQNNEQF
>TRBJ1-1|-|TRBV2
AGQGAGTEAF
>TRBJ2-1|-|TRBV29-1
SVEIGARGSYNEQF
>TRBJ1-6|few|TRBV7-9
ASSHPTERVTSPLH
>TRBJ2-5|-|TRBV5-1
ASSLYGQGARETQY
>TRBJ2-7|-|TRBV6-5
ASSYRMTDPSYEQY
>TRBJ2-6|-|TRBV5-1
ASSPGQGSSGANVLT
>TRBJ1-1|-|TRBV6-1
ASSEALQPGQKNTEAF